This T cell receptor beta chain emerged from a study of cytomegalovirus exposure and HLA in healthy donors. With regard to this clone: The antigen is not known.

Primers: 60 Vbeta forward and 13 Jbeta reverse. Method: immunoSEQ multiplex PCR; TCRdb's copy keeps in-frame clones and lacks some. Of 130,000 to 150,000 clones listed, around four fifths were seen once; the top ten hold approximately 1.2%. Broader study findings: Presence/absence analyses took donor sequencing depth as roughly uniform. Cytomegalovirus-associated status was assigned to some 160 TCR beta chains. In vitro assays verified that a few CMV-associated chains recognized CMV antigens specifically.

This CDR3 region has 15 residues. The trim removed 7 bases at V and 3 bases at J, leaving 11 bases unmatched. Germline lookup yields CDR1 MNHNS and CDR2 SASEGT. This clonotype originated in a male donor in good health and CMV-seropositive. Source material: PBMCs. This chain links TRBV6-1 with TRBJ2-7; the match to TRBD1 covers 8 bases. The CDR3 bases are TGTGCCAGCACTACAATGACAGGGGAGGTCTACGAGCAGTACTTC. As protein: CASTTMTGEVYEQYF.